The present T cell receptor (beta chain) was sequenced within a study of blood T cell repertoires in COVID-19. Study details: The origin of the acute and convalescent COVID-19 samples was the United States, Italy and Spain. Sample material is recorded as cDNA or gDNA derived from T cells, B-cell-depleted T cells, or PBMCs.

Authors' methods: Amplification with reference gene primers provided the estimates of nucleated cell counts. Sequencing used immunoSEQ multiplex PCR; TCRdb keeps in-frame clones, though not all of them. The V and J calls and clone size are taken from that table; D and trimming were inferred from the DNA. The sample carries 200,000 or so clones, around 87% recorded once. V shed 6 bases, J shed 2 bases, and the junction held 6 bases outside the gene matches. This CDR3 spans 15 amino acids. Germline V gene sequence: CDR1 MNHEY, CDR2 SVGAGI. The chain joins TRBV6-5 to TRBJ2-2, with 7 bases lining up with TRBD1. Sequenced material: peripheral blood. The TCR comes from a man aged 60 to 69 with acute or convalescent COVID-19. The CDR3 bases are TGTGCCAGCAGCCCGGGACAGAGAAACACCGGGGAGCTGTTTTTT. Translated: CASSPGQRNTGELFF.